This record concerns one T cell receptor (beta chain) sequence. Its antigen is as yet unknown. The entry originates in a study of vaccination and CD4 T cells after COVID-19. The assay that was used to sequence DNA from cultured CD4+ T cells was the Oncomine TCR Beta short-read assay. TCRdb recomputed calls from the PCR reads with MiXCR, one row per CDR3 protein. The data show 7,500 to 8,500 distinct CDR3 sequences, roughly 57% seen once. This CDR3 has 14 amino acids. V dropped 3 bases and J dropped 6; count of bases not matched to a gene: 4. From germline, CDR1 is MDHEN and CDR2 SYDVKM. The treatment is: roughly ten-day PBMC culture with coronavirus spike peptide pools or control peptides (ViraFEST assay).

The material sequenced was CD4+ T cells from blood, cultured in vitro. The V call is TRBV28, the J call TRBJ2-1, with 8 nucleotides matching TRBD2. This TCR derives from a human donor who had recovered from COVID-19. The CDR3 loop is CASSLTSDGNEQFF. CDR3 bases: TGTGCCAGCAGTTTGACTAGCGATGGCAATGAGCAGTTCTTC.